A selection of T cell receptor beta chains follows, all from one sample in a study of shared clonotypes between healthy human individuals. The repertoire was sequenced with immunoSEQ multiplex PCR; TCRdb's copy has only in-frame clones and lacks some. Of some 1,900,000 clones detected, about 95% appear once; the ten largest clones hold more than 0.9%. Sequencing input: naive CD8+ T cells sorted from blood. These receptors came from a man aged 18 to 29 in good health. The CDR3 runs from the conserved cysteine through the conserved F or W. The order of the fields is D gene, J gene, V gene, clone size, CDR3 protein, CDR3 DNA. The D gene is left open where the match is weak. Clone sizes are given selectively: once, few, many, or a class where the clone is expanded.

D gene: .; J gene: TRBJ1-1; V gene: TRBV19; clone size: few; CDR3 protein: CASSILGDTEAFF; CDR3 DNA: TGTGCCAGTAGTATATTAGGGGACACTGAAGCTTTCTTT
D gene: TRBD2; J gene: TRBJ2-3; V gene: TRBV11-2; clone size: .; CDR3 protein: CASSMVPPQRGPSTDTQYF; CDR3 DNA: TGTGCCAGCAGCATGGTCCCCCCCCAGCGGGGGCCGAGCACAGATACGCAGTATTTT
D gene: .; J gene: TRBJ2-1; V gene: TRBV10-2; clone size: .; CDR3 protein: CASSELGGPYNEQFF; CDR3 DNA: TGCGCCAGCAGTGAGTTGGGGGGCCCCTACAATGAGCAGTTCTTC
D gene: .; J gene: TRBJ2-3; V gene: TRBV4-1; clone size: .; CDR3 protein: CASSQQAFSTDTQYF; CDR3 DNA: TGCGCCAGCAGCCAGCAGGCTTTTAGCACAGATACGCAGTATTTT
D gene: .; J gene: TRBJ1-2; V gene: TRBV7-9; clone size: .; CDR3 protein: CASSLPPGTNYF; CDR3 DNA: TGTGCCAGCAGCTTACCCCCCGGGACCAACTACTTC
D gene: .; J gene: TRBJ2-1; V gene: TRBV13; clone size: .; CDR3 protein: CASSLEGNEQFF; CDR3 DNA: TGTGCCAGCAGCTTAGAGGGCAATGAGCAGTTCTTC
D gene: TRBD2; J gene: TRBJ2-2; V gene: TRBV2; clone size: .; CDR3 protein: CASSEDGRATNTGELFF; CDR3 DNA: TGTGCCAGCAGTGAAGACGGGAGGGCCACCAACACCGGGGAGCTGTTTTTT
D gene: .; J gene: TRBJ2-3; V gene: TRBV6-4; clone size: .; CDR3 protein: CASSDRPTDTQYF; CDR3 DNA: TGTGCCAGCAGTGACCGACCCACAGATACGCAGTATTTT
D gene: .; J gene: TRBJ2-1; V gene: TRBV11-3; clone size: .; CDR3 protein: CASSLEAGKQFF; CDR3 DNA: TGTGCCAGCAGCTTAGAGGCAGGTAAGCAGTTCTTC
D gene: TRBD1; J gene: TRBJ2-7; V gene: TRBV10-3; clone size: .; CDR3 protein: CAISGPRGTGGARYEQYF; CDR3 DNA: TGTGCCATCAGTGGACCTCGAGGGACAGGGGGCGCTAGGTACGAGCAGTACTTC
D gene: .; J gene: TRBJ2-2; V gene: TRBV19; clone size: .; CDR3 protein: CASSMDLDLGNTGELFF; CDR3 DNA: TGTGCCAGTAGTATGGATCTGGACCTTGGAAACACCGGGGAGCTGTTTTTT
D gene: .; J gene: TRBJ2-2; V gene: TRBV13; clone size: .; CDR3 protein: CASSLREPFGELFF; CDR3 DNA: TGTGCCAGCAGCTTACGGGAACCATTCGGGGAGCTGTTTTTT
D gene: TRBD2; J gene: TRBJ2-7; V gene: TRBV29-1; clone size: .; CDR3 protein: CSVGTSDSYEQYF; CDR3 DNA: TGCAGCGTTGGGACTAGCGACTCCTACGAGCAGTACTTC
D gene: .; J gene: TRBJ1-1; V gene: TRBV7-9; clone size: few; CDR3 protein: CASSLVGDTEAFF; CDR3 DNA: TGTGCCAGCAGCTTAGTAGGGGACACTGAAGCTTTCTTT
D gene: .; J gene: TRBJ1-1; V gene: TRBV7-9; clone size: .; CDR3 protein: CASSPGQPFTEAFF; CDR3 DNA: TGTGCCAGCAGCCCCGGACAGCCTTTCACTGAAGCTTTCTTT
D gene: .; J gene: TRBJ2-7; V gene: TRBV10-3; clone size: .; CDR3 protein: CAISDGEQYF; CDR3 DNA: TGTGCCATCAGTGATGGCGAGCAGTACTTC
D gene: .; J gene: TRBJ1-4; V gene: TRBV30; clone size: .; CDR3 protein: CAWSWETTNEKLFF; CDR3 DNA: TGTGCCTGGAGCTGGGAGACAACTAATGAAAAACTGTTTTTT
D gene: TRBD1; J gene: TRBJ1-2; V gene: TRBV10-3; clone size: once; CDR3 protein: CAISETGTGVYGYTF; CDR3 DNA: TGTGCCATCAGTGAAACCGGGACAGGGGTCTATGGCTACACCTTC
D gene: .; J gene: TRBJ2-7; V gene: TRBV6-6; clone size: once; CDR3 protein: CASSPAGGSYEQYF; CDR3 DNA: TGTGCCAGCAGTCCCGCAGGGGGGTCCTACGAGCAGTACTTC
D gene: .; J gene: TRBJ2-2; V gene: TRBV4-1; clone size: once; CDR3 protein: CASSHGRNTGELFF; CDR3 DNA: TGCGCCAGCAGCCACGGGCGAAACACCGGGGAGCTGTTTTTT
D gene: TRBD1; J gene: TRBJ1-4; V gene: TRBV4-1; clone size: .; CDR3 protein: CASSQASGPGQNEKLFF; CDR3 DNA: TGCGCCAGCAGCCAAGCGTCTGGACCGGGACAGAATGAAAAACTGTTTTTT
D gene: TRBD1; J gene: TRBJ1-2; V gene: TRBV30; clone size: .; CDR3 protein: CAWSAISTGSGYTF; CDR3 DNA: TGTGCCTGGAGCGCAATCTCGACAGGGAGTGGCTACACCTTC
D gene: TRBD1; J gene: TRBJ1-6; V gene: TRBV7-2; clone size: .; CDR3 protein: CASTLTGVPYNSPLHF; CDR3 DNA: TGTGCCAGCACCCTAACAGGGGTACCCTATAATTCACCCCTCCACTTT
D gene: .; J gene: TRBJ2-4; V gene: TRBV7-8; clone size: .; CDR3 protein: CASSSSWQVENIQYF; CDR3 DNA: TGTGCCAGCAGCTCCAGTTGGCAGGTAGAAAACATTCAGTACTTC
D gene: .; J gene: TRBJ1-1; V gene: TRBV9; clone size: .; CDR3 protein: CASSVEQANTEAFF; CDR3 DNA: TGTGCCAGCAGCGTAGAGCAGGCCAACACTGAAGCTTTCTTT
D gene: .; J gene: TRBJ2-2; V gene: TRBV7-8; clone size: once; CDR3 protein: CASSSGGRGTGELFF; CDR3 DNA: TGTGCCAGCTCCTCGGGGGGCCGGGGCACCGGGGAGCTGTTTTTT
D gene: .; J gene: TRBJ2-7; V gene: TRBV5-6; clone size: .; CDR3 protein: CASSFQGTYEQYF; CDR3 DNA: TGTGCCAGCAGCTTTCAGGGTACCTACGAGCAGTACTTC
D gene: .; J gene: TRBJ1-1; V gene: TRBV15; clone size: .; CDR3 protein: CATSRDVLGPLNTEAFF; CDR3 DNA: TGTGCCACCAGCAGAGACGTGCTGGGGCCCCTGAACACTGAAGCTTTCTTT
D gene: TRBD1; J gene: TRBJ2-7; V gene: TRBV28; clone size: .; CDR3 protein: CASSLVRTGGNEQYF; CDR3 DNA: TGTGCCAGCAGTTTAGTCAGAACAGGGGGGAACGAGCAGTACTTC
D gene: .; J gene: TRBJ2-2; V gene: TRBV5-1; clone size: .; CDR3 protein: CASSLLEGALNTGELFF; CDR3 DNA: TGCGCCAGCAGCTTATTAGAAGGGGCCCTTAACACCGGGGAGCTGTTTTTT
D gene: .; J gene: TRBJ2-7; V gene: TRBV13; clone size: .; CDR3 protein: CASSWTTVYEQYF; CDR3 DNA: TGTGCCAGCAGCTGGACGACAGTCTACGAGCAGTACTTC
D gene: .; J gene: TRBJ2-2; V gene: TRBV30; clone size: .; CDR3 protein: CAWSQGSGTGELFF; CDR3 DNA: TGTGCCTGGAGTCAGGGGAGTGGTACCGGGGAGCTGTTTTTT
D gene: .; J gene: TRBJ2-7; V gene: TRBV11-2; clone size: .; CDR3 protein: CASSLDLGGFYEQYF; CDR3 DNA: TGTGCCAGCAGCTTAGATCTTGGGGGATTCTACGAGCAGTACTTC
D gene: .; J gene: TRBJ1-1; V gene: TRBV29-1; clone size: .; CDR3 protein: CSVQWNTEAFF; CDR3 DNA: TGCAGCGTTCAATGGAACACTGAAGCTTTCTTT
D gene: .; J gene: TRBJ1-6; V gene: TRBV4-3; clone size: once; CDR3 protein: CASSQDQGITSPLHF; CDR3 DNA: TGCGCCAGCAGCCAAGATCAGGGAATTACCTCACCCCTCCACTTT
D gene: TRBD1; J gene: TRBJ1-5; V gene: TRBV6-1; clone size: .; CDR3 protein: CASSEWDSSAQPQHF; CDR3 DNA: TGTGCCAGCAGTGAATGGGACAGTTCGGCCCAGCCCCAGCATTTT
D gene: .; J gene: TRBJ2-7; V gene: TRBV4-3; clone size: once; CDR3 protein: CASSQARDGTYEQYF; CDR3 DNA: TGCGCCAGCAGCCAAGCCCGGGACGGGACCTACGAGCAGTACTTC
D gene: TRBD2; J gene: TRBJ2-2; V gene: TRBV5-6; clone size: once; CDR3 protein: CASSLVAGEWTGELFF; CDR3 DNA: TGTGCCAGCAGCTTGGTAGCGGGAGAATGGACCGGGGAGCTGTTTTTT
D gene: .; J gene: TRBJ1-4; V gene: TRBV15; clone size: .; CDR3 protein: CATSRDDTVPNEKLFF; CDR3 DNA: TGTGCCACCAGCAGAGATGACACGGTACCTAATGAAAAACTGTTTTTT
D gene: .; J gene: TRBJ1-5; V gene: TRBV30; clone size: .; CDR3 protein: CAWSGGAGNQPQHF; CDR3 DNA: TGTGCCTGGAGTGGGGGCGCGGGCAATCAGCCCCAGCATTTT
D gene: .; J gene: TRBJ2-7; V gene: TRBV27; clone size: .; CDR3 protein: CASSFERSYEQYF; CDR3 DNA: TGTGCCAGCAGTTTCGAACGGTCCTACGAGCAGTACTTC
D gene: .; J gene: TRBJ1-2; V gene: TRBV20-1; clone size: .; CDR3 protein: CSAGSIYGYTF; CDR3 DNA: TGCAGTGCAGGGAGTATCTATGGCTACACCTTC
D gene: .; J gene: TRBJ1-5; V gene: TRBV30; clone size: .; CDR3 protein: CAWSGDGGRQPQHF; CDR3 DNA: TGTGCCTGGAGCGGGGACGGGGGGCGTCAGCCCCAGCATTTT